These T cell receptor beta chains were read from a single sample in a study of blood T cell repertoires in COVID-19. TCRdb keeps only in-frame clones here, not all; method: immunoSEQ multiplex PCR. The data contain 200,000 or so clones, roughly 88% of them singletons. What was sequenced was peripheral blood. These receptors originate from a man in his forties who had recovered from COVID-19. The CDR3 runs from the conserved cysteine through the conserved F or W. D genes are given only for firm matches. Rows may omit the clone size; those that give it use once, few, many or a size class.

D gene: TRBD1; clone size: NA; J gene: TRBJ1-6; V gene: TRBV12-5; CDR3 DNA: TGTGCTAGTGGCGGGACAGGGAGTTCACCCCTCCACTTT; CDR3 protein: CASGGTGSSPLHF
D gene: TRBD1; clone size: NA; J gene: TRBJ2-3; V gene: TRBV9; CDR3 DNA: TGTGCCAGCAGCGCCGGGGATCGGGACAGGGGATCAGATACGCAGTATTTT; CDR3 protein: CASSAGDRDRGSDTQYF
D gene: NA; clone size: once; J gene: TRBJ2-7; V gene: TRBV5-6; CDR3 DNA: TGTGCCAGCAGCTGGGCCGGTTATTACGAGCAGTACTTC; CDR3 protein: CASSWAGYYEQYF
D gene: NA; clone size: NA; J gene: TRBJ2-3; V gene: TRBV27; CDR3 DNA: TGTGCCAGCAGTTTATCGGCGGGGATTAGCACAGATACGCAGTATTTT; CDR3 protein: CASSLSAGISTDTQYF
D gene: TRBD1; clone size: NA; J gene: TRBJ2-7; V gene: TRBV27; CDR3 DNA: TGTGCCAGCAGTCGTTGGGACAGGGGTCGAAGCGAGCAGTACTTC; CDR3 protein: CASSRWDRGRSEQYF
D gene: NA; clone size: NA; J gene: TRBJ1-1; V gene: TRBV12-3/TRBV12-4; CDR3 DNA: TGTGCCAGCACCTGGGAGGACACTGAAGCTTTCTTT; CDR3 protein: CASTWEDTEAFF
D gene: TRBD1; clone size: once; J gene: TRBJ2-1; V gene: TRBV18; CDR3 DNA: TGTGCCAGCTCACCAAGCCGACAGGGGGCTTACAATGAGCAGTTCTTC; CDR3 protein: CASSPSRQGAYNEQFF
D gene: NA; clone size: NA; J gene: TRBJ1-6; V gene: TRBV6-5; CDR3 DNA: TGTGCCAGCAAGCGCAGGGAAGATTCACCCCTCCACTTT; CDR3 protein: CASKRREDSPLHF
D gene: NA; clone size: NA; J gene: TRBJ2-7; V gene: TRBV27; CDR3 DNA: TGTGCCAGCAGTTCCCCTCGACAGGACGAGCAGTACTTC; CDR3 protein: CASSSPRQDEQYF
D gene: TRBD2; clone size: NA; J gene: TRBJ2-1; V gene: TRBV6-5; CDR3 DNA: TGTGCCAGCAAAATACTAGCGGGAGTTCCAAATGAGCAGTTCTTC; CDR3 protein: CASKILAGVPNEQFF
D gene: NA; clone size: NA; J gene: TRBJ1-2; V gene: TRBV24-1; CDR3 DNA: TGTGCCACCAGTGCTGAGGGATATGGCTACACCTTC; CDR3 protein: CATSAEGYGYTF
D gene: NA; clone size: NA; J gene: TRBJ1-4; V gene: TRBV4-1; CDR3 DNA: TGCGCCAGCAGCCATCCCGCCAGAGGTGAAAAACTGTTTTTT; CDR3 protein: CASSHPARGEKLFF
D gene: TRBD1; clone size: NA; J gene: TRBJ1-6; V gene: TRBV3-1/TRBV3-2; CDR3 DNA: TGTGCCAGCAGCCAGGGACAGGGGGCAGGTTCACCCCTCCACTTT; CDR3 protein: CASSQGQGAGSPLHF
D gene: TRBD1; clone size: NA; J gene: TRBJ1-4; V gene: TRBV7-8; CDR3 DNA: TGTGCCAGCAGCTTAGAGGGCAGGGGGATGTCAACTAATGAAAAACTGTTTTTT; CDR3 protein: CASSLEGRGMSTNEKLFF
D gene: TRBD1; clone size: NA; J gene: TRBJ1-6; V gene: TRBV28; CDR3 DNA: TGTGCCAGCAGTTTCTCGACAGGGGGCGCGAGGACCCTCCACTTT; CDR3 protein: CASSFSTGGARTLHF
D gene: NA; clone size: NA; J gene: TRBJ2-5; V gene: TRBV7-2; CDR3 DNA: TGTGCCAGCAGCTTAGGGTCGCAGCAAGAGACCCAGTACTTC; CDR3 protein: CASSLGSQQETQYF
D gene: NA; clone size: few; J gene: TRBJ1-1; V gene: TRBV7-2; CDR3 DNA: TGTGCCAGCAGCCATAGCGGAGTCCCGGGGGTTTCAGCTTTCTTT; CDR3 protein: CASSHSGVPGVSAFF
D gene: NA; clone size: NA; J gene: TRBJ2-2; V gene: TRBV4-1; CDR3 DNA: TGCGCCAGCAGCCCAGGTGAAGAGTTGAACACCGGGGAGCTGTTTTTT; CDR3 protein: CASSPGEELNTGELFF